This TCR beta chain was captured in a study of T cells in Graves' hyperthyroidism and ophthalmopathy. Study-level background: Peripheral blood specimens were obtained at initial diagnosis, prior to any treatment.

This clonotype was seen repeatedly, ten times or more. Its antigen is as yet unknown. CDR1 and CDR2 from the germline V gene are SNHLY and FYNNEI. CDR3 size: 14 residues. Trimming pared 4 bases from V and 0 bases from J, leaving 10 bases between. Regions amplified from RNA transcripts were the TCR beta CDR3 regions. First-round RT-PCR targeting the TCR CDR3 was performed with the HTBI primer set. From the multiplex PCR reads, TCRdb called clonotypes with MiXCR, one entry per CDR3 protein. The sample includes hundreds of thousands of distinct CDR3 sequences, 12% to 15% seen only once; the top ten take roughly 10%. Study-level results: Also found in blood were most expanded thyroid clonotypes above 0.001. In validation, the model predicted ophthalmopathy. These predictions came a median approximately 6.5 months before onset. Patients with ophthalmopathy were separated from those with stable hyperthyroidism by a 13 V-J model.

The clonotype comes from a woman between 18 and 29 years old with Graves' hyperthyroidism. The sample was blood. The rearrangement joins TRBV2 to TRBJ2-7; D call uncertain. CDR3 sequence: CASSGGRSSYEQYF. CDR3 coding DNA: TGTGCCAGCAGTGGCGGCAGGAGCTCCTACGAGCAGTACTTC.